The source of this TCR beta chain is a study of blood T cell repertoires in COVID-19. Study information: Material from acute and convalescent COVID-19 was sourced from the United States, Italy and Spain.

During active infection, Seattle patients enrolled and were then monitored through disease. V gave up 5 bases and J gave up 0 bases, with 11 bases separating them. CDR3 length: 14 residues. Germline V lookup: CDR1 SNHLY, CDR2 FYNNEI. Assay used: immunoSEQ multiplex PCR; TCRdb lists only in-frame clones, some missing. The sample yields approximately 280,000 clones, roughly 84% seen once. The sequence derives from a human donor with COVID-19, enrolled during active disease. The donor label of this sample is uncertain. The material sequenced was peripheral blood. This chain joins TRBV2 and TRBJ2-7; D might be TRBD1 (6 bases). The CDR3 spells CASSWYRDSYEQYF. CDR3 DNA sequence: TGTGCCAGCAGTTGGTACAGGGACTCCTACGAGCAGTACTTC.